A single sample gave rise to the 20 T cell receptor beta chains below, sequenced in a study of blood T cell repertoires in COVID-19 (dated by TCRdb to about 2020). Library prep was done by the immunoSEQ multiplex PCR assay. Held by TCRdb, this immuneACCESS table contains in-frame sequences only and omits some clones. Under half of the omission traces to an unresolved V gene where checked; the cause of the rest is unknown. Here the sample has 150,000 to 180,000 clones; roughly 83% occur a single time. The ten largest clones add up to 12% of the sample. The sample consisted of peripheral blood. The receptors come from a woman aged 60 to 75 with COVID-19, enrolled during active disease.

In DNA, the CDR3 is TGTGCCAGCAGTTACGACAGGGCCAATCAGCCCCAGCATTTT. It encodes CASSYDRANQPQHF. This rearrangement joins TRBV6-6 to TRBJ1-5, with 7 bases lining up with TRBD1. This CDR3 has 14 residues. The J segment lost 3 bases and the V segment lost 2 bases, leaving 1 base of the junction unmatched. Germline V gives CDR1 MNHNY, CDR2 SVGAGI (reference sequence).

The chain links TRBV18 to TRBJ1-2; tentative D call: TRBD1 (6 bases). The CDR3 covers 15 residues. Germline loops: CDR1 KGHSH, CDR2 LQKENI. The V gene lost 2 bases and the J gene lost 4 bases, with 14 bases spanning the gap. For the CDR3, the DNA is TGTGCCAGCTCACCAAGTAAGGGGGTCTCCTATGGCTACACCTTC. Protein: CASSPSKGVSYGYTF.

This clone was picked up one time. V gene TRBV2 combines with J gene TRBJ1-1; 8 bases match TRBD1. Trimming at V came to 6 bases and at J to 3 bases, leaving 12 bases not matched to a gene. Per the germline V gene, CDR1 is SNHLY and CDR2 is FYNNEI. The length of the CDR3 is 16 residues. The DNA of the CDR3 is TGTGCCAGCAGCGTCGACAGGGGAGGGAGGGACACTGAAGCTTTCTTT. As protein: CASSVDRGGRDTEAFF.

The rearrangement links TRBV5-1 to TRBJ1-6; D is undetermined. The ends were cut back, 7 bases at V and 2 bases at J, with 10 bases in the middle. Germline V gene data show CDR1 as SGHRS and CDR2 as YFSETQ. The CDR3 totals 14 residues. The CDR3 sequence: CASCSETYNSPLHF. The DNA of the CDR3 is TGCGCCAGCTGCTCGGAGACCTATAATTCACCCCTCCACTTT. Full variable domain (outside the CDR3, taken from reference TRBV5-1 and TRBJ1-6): KAGVTQTPRYLIKTRGQQVTLSCSPISGHRSVSWYQQTPGQGLQFLFEYFSETQRNKGNFPGRFSGRQFSNSRSEMNVSTLELGDSALYLCASCSETYNSPLHFGNGTRLTVT.

The sample holds a few counts of this clone. The chain recombines TRBV24-1 with TRBJ2-3, with D maybe TRBD1 (5 bases). CDR3 length: 14 amino acids. Germline CDR1 reads KGHDR; CDR2 reads SFDVKD. The ends were cut back, 5 bases at V and 5 bases at J, with 13 bases in the middle. Written as DNA, the CDR3 is TGTGCCACCAGTGTGGGGCAGGGTAGAGATACGCAGTATTTT. Protein sequence: CATSVGQGRDTQYF.

This clone came up once. This chain connects TRBV19 to TRBJ2-2; 7 bases match TRBD2. The junction had 14 bases not matched to a gene; V was cut back by 3 bases and J by 4 bases. This CDR3 has 18 amino acids. Germline V CDR1 and CDR2: LNHDA, SQIVND (reference sequence). The CDR3 loop is CASSIGPGGLAVTGELFF. For the CDR3, the DNA is TGTGCCAGTAGTATTGGTCCCGGCGGGCTAGCGGTCACCGGGGAGCTGTTTTTT.

A note on this clone: An end of the junction differs from the germline gene, which may be a read error. This chain joins TRBV29-1 and TRBJ2-3; a possible D gene is TRBD2 (5 bases). Germline CDR1 and CDR2: SQVTM and ANQGSEA. CDR3 length equals 12 residues. CDR3 in amino acids: CSVEGSPDTQYF. CDR3 coding DNA: TGCAGCGTCGAAGGGAGTCCAGATACGCAGTATTTT.

This clone was counted once. The chain recombines TRBV7-6 with TRBJ2-7; TRBD1 matches at 7 bases. CDR1 and CDR2 (germline): SGHVS, FNYEAQ. This CDR3 is 14 amino acids long. V shed 5 bases, J shed 6 bases, and the junction held 10 bases outside the gene matches. CDR3 DNA sequence: TGTGCCAGCAGCCCCACGACAGGGCAAAGCGAGCAGTACTTC. Translating gives CASSPTTGQSEQYF.

This clone was detected once. This rearrangement joins TRBV29-1 to TRBJ1-4; 7 bases fit TRBD1. CDR3 length equals 13 residues. From germline, CDR1 is SQVTM and CDR2 ANQGSEA. V shed 7 bases and J 7 bases; nucleotides not matched to a gene: 9. CDR3 coding DNA: TGCAGCGGCAGGGGGAACGAACGTGAAAAACTGTTTTTT. It specifies CSGRGNEREKLFF.

The J gene is TRBJ1-1, the V gene TRBV27; maybe TRBD1 (6 bases). CDR1 is MNHEY and CDR2 is SMNVEV in the germline V gene (reference sequence). V was cut by 6 bases and J by 5 bases, with 10 bases left in between. This CDR3 contains 12 residues. The CDR3 DNA reads TGTGCCAGCAGCAGCAGGGGAACTGAAGCTTTCTTT. Protein sequence: CASSSRGTEAFF.

The chain couples TRBV12-3 or TRBV12-4 to TRBJ1-2, with TRBD1 identical over 7 bases. CDR3 size: 12 residues. Losses at the gene ends were 3 bases for V and 6 bases for J; bases not matched to a gene: 1. The CDR3 spells CASSFQGDGYTF. The CDR3 region has the DNA TGTGCCAGCAGTTTCCAGGGGGATGGCTACACCTTC.

The chain is built from TRBV6-1 and TRBJ2-7, with D perhaps matching TRBD1 (5 bases). CDR1 MNHNS and CDR2 SASEGT come from the germline V gene. The CDR3 covers 16 residues. With 1 base removed from V and 0 bases from J, the gap between germline ends came to 13 bases. This chain's CDR3 is CASSEEAQDSSYEQYV. DNA for the CDR3: TGTGCCAGCAGTGAAGAAGCACAGGATAGCTCCTACGAGCAGTACGTC.

This clone occurred a few times. The genes are TRBV7-8 and TRBJ1-1, with a tentative D call TRBD1 (5 bases). Germline-derived CDR1 and CDR2 are SGHVS and FQNEAQ. The CDR3 is 15 amino acids. V lost 5 bases, J lost 5 bases, and 18 bases lay in between. CDR3 in amino acids: CASSRPGREGTEAFF. CDR3 in DNA: TGTGCCAGCAGCCGCCCAGGGAGGGAAGGGACTGAAGCTTTCTTT. Full variable domain (outside the CDR3, taken from reference TRBV7-8 and TRBJ1-1): GAGVSQSPRYKVAKRGQDVALRCDPISGHVSLFWYQQALGQGPEFLTYFQNEAQLDKSGLPSDRFFAERPEGSVSTLKIQRTQQEDSAVYLCASSRPGREGTEAFFGQGTRLTVV.

This clone was counted once. J is TRBJ1-2 and V is TRBV9; D perhaps matches TRBD1 (5 bases). Trimming removed 3 bases from V and 7 bases from J, with 19 bases in between. This CDR3 is 15 amino acids long. Germline V gene lookup returns CDR1 SGDLS and CDR2 YYNGEE. The CDR3 DNA is TGTGCCAGCAGCGATCCAGTCTCGGGCGGGGGTGGCTACACCTTC. Translation: CASSDPVSGGGGYTF.

The V call is TRBV29-1, the J call TRBJ1-1; the match to TRBD1 covers 7 bases. Looked up from germline, CDR1 is SQVTM and CDR2 is ANQGSEA. With V trimmed by 7 bases and J by 11 bases, 10 bases remained unmatched. CDR3 length: 11 residues. CDR3 amino acids: CSGRQGGMAFF. The CDR3, as DNA: TGCAGCGGCCGACAGGGTGGGATGGCTTTCTTT. The whole variable domain, remainder taken from reference TRBV29-1 and TRBJ1-1, is SAVISQKPSRDICQRGTSLTIQCQVDSQVTMMFWYRQQPGQSLTLIATANQGSEATYESGFVIDKFPISRPNLTFSTLTVSNMSPEDSSIYLCSGRQGGMAFFGQGTRLTVV.

The J gene is TRBJ1-2, the V gene TRBV5-1; unclear D gene. This CDR3 region has 13 residues. Trimming cost V 2 bases and J 4 bases, with 9 bases left between them. Germline CDR1 reads SGHRS; CDR2 reads YFSETQ. CDR3: CASSFDIPYGYTF. DNA for the CDR3: TGCGCCAGCAGCTTCGACATTCCCTATGGCTACACCTTC.

J is TRBJ2-1 and V is TRBV3-1 (or the pseudogene TRBV3-2), with no clear D. CDR3 size: 13 residues. CDR1 and CDR2 from the germline V gene are LGHDT and YNNKEL (reference sequence). The ends were cut back, 0 bases at V and 8 bases at J, with 8 bases in the middle. CDR3 bases: TGTGCCAGCAGCCAAGAACAGCCCGATGAGCAGTTCTTC. Its protein is CASSQEQPDEQFF.

Points on this clone: This CDR3 is also generated by other DNA sequences in the sample. This chain uses TRBV7-6 with TRBJ2-2; 7 nucleotides align to TRBD2. J gave up 8 bases and V 1 base, and 7 bases lay outside the gene matches. The CDR3 loop spans 15 amino acids. From germline, CDR1 is SGHVS and CDR2 FNYEAQ. Written as DNA, the CDR3 is TGTGCCAGCAGCTTAGTTGGACTAGAGCCTGGGGAGCTGTTTTTT. This encodes CASSLVGLEPGELFF. The entire variable domain, with the rest obtained from reference TRBV7-6 and TRBJ2-2, is as follows: GAGVSQSPRYKVTKRGQDVALRCDPISGHVSLYWYRQALGQGPEFLTYFNYEAQQDKSGLPNDRFSAERPEGSISTLTIQRTEQRDSAMYRCASSLVGLEPGELFFGEGSRLTVL.

J is TRBJ2-1 and V is TRBV27; TRBD1 matches at 10 bases. This CDR3 spans 13 amino acids. V shed 6 bases, J shed 6 bases, and the junction held 2 bases outside the gene matches. Germline CDR1 is MNHEY and CDR2 is SMNVEV (reference sequence). CDR3: CASRWTGGNEQFF. CDR3 nucleotide sequence: TGTGCCAGCAGGTGGACAGGGGGCAATGAGCAGTTCTTC.

The chain has TRBV14 and TRBJ1-2; 7 bases map to TRBD1. This CDR3 spans 16 amino acids. Germline V gives CDR1 SGHDN, CDR2 FVKESK. J gave up 8 bases and V 4 bases, and 16 bases lay outside the gene matches. The CDR3, as DNA: TGTGCCAGCAGCCCGAACTTGGTTAGGGGGCTCGGAGGCTACACCTTC. Translation gives CASSPNLVRGLGGYTF.